This T cell receptor beta chain is drawn from a study of T cell responses to AZD1222 COVID-19 vaccine. Whole-study findings and limits: After two AZD1222 doses, spike-specific TCR breadth and depth rose versus day 0. The donor group comprised mostly white British people and more females; the analysis possibly underestimated clonal diversity. There were vaccine-associated CD4 TCRs across spike, dominant at 160-218 and 743-854. Among spike-specific TCRs, nearly half reportedly target unmutated variant regions.

To note about this clone: Its antigen is unidentified.

The V end was cut by 0 bases, the J end by 2 bases, with 8 bases between. Germline CDR1 is SGHKS and CDR2 is YYEKEE (reference sequence). The CDR3 extends over 14 amino acids. The protocol was immunoSEQ multiplex PCR, while the TCRdb copy is restricted to in-frame clones and leaves out a portion. The sample shows 55,000 to 65,000 clones, 89% of them seen only once. The material was peripheral blood, obtained 28 days after the second AZD1222 dose. J is TRBJ2-5 and V is TRBV5-5, with a weak D call TRBD2 (5 bases). The sequence came from an adult who received the AZD1222 COVID-19 vaccine. CDR3 nucleotides: TGTGCCAGCAGCTTGGGTAGCGTTCAAGAGACCCAGTACTTC. Protein: CASSLGSVQETQYF.